This T cell receptor (beta chain) is from a study of blood T cell repertoires in COVID-19. Study at large: Collection of acute and convalescent COVID-19 samples took place in the United States, Italy and Spain. The analysed material was cDNA or gDNA that came from T cells, B-cell-depleted T cells, or PBMCs.

This CDR3 region has 13 residues. Germline CDR1 and CDR2: SGHTA and FQGNSA. With 5 bases removed from V and 4 bases from J, the gap between germline ends came to 10 bases. The authors' processing: Estimation of nucleated cell counts was performed using reference gene primer amplification. The repertoire was sequenced with immunoSEQ multiplex PCR; TCRdb's copy has only in-frame clones and lacks some. V and J calls and clone size are those listed in that table; D and trimming were worked out from the DNA. This sample has some 330,000 clones, with approximately 87% found just once. The sequence derives from a woman aged 50 to 60 with active or convalescent COVID-19. The chain joins TRBV7-2 to TRBJ2-3; tentatively, D is TRBD2 (6 bases). Source material: peripheral blood. CDR3 nucleotide sequence: TGTGCCAGCAGCCGTCCGGGGGCAGATACGCAGTATTTT. Amino acids: CASSRPGADTQYF.